The 27 T cell receptor beta chains given below trace back to one sample, sequenced in a study of blood T cell repertoires in COVID-19. Produced via immunoSEQ multiplex PCR; TCRdb's table is partial and in-frame only. The sample includes fewer than 300,000 clones, 88% of them seen just once. The sample comprised peripheral blood. These receptors were taken from a woman aged 40 to 55 who had recovered from COVID-19.

V is TRBV7-9 and J is TRBJ1-1, with a weak D call TRBD1 (6 bases). With 2 bases removed from V and 6 bases from J, the gap between germline ends came to 22 bases. Germline V lookup: CDR1 SEHNR, CDR2 FQNEAQ (reference sequence). The length of the CDR3 is 17 residues. DNA for the CDR3: TGTGCCAGCAGCTTAAGCCTTAGTGCTGCCGGGACACCTGAAGCTTTCTTT. This translates into CASSLSLSAAGTPEAFF. Based on the CDR3 plus reference TRBV7-9 and TRBJ1-1, the full variable domain is DTGVSQNPRHKITKRGQNVTFRCDPISEHNRLYWYRQTLGQGPEFLTYFQNEAQLEKSRLLSDRFSAERPKGSFSTLEIQRTEQGDSAMYLCASSLSLSAAGTPEAFFGQGTRLTVV.

The CDR3 is CASNPRTGNNYGYTF. The CDR3 DNA is TGTGCCAGCAACCCTAGGACAGGAAACAACTATGGCTACACCTTC. This sequence joins TRBV27 and TRBJ1-2, with 7 bases lining up with TRBD1. The V gene end was trimmed by 7 bases and the J gene end by 2 bases; junction bases not matched to a gene: 10. Germline lookup yields CDR1 MNHEY and CDR2 SMNVEV (reference sequence). The CDR3 is 15 amino acids.

This clone was counted between two and nine times. The chain joins TRBV11-3 to TRBJ2-5, with 12 bases aligning to TRBD2. Germline V gives CDR1 SGHNT, CDR2 YENEEA. The CDR3 consists of 18 residues. The V and J ends lost 1 base and 4 bases, in that order; junction bases with no gene match: 10. In nucleotides, the CDR3 is TGTGCCAGCAGCTTAGGGAGACTAGCGGGAGCCCCCGGAGAGACCCAGTACTTC. Its translation: CASSLGRLAGAPGETQYF.

The V gene is TRBV4-3, the J gene TRBJ2-3, with 9 nucleotides matching TRBD2. The V gene end was trimmed by 0 bases and the J gene end by 4 bases; junction bases not matched to a gene: 14. The germline gives CDR1 LGHNA, CDR2 YSLEER. The CDR3 runs 19 residues. CDR3 nucleotide sequence: TGCGCCAGCAGCCAAGATCTGGGCGGGAGGGCCGGAGTCTCAGATACGCAGTATTTT. Protein sequence: CASSQDLGGRAGVSDTQYF.

The sample holds one count of this clone. The chain combines TRBV12-3 or TRBV12-4 with TRBJ1-1, with D perhaps matching TRBD1 (5 bases). This CDR3 contains 12 residues. V lost 1 base to trimming and J lost 13 bases, with 13 bases between them. The CDR3 DNA reads as TGTGCCAGCAGTTTAGGGGGCGCGGTGGTTTTCTTT. Protein: CASSLGGAVVFF.

V usage is TRBV5-6 and J usage is TRBJ2-5, with D maybe TRBD1 (5 bases). The V end lost 4 bases, the J end lost 2 bases, and 12 bases lay between the germline ends. The CDR3 contains 14 residues. Germline-derived CDR1 and CDR2 are SGHDT and YYEEEE. CDR3 sequence: CASSPRGAQETQYF. CDR3 in DNA: TGTGCCAGCAGCCCCCGTGGGGCTCAAGAGACCCAGTACTTC.

J is TRBJ1-2 and V is TRBV2, with TRBD1 as a possible D gene (5 bases). Germline assignment: CDR1 SNHLY and CDR2 FYNNEI. This CDR3 is 10 amino acids long. Deletions cut 7 bases from V and 7 bases from J, with 7 bases between. This CDR3 reads CASNGGGYTF. The CDR3 DNA follows: TGTGCCAGCAACGGGGGTGGCTACACCTTC.

The V and J genes are TRBV3-1 (or the pseudogene TRBV3-2) and TRBJ1-2, with TRBD1 identical over 10 bases. The germline CDR1 and CDR2 sequences are LGHDT and YNNKEL (reference sequence). The CDR3 totals 16 residues. The ends lost 1 base at V and 5 bases at J; junction bases unmatched: 7. This chain's CDR3 is CASSQGSGTGVYGYTF. The CDR3 DNA reads TGTGCCAGCAGCCAAGGTTCGGGGACAGGGGTTTATGGCTACACCTTC.

This chain connects TRBV11-2 to TRBJ1-1; tentatively, D is TRBD1 (6 bases). The CDR3 is 13 amino acids. With 6 bases removed from V and 1 base from J, the gap between germline ends came to 9 bases. Per germline, CDR1 SGHAT and CDR2 FQNNGV. Here the CDR3 reads CASREQGNTEAFF. The CDR3 DNA reads TGTGCCAGCAGGGAACAGGGGAACACTGAAGCTTTCTTT.

A single count supports this clone. The chain employs TRBV6-5 and TRBJ2-1; 7 nucleotides line up with TRBD1. The V and J ends lost 6 bases and 5 bases, in that order; junction bases with no gene match: 10. This CDR3 is 15 amino acids long. Germline assignment: CDR1 MNHEY and CDR2 SVGAGI. As DNA, the CDR3 is TGTGCCAGCAGCTCCCGACAGGGTGTGCACAATGAGCAGTTCTTC. It is translated as CASSSRQGVHNEQFF.

In this sample, this clone turned up once. The CDR3 loop reads CASLGPGLAGGLRETQYF. In DNA, the CDR3 is TGTGCCAGTCTAGGACCGGGACTAGCGGGAGGGCTAAGGGAGACCCAGTACTTC. The chain is built from TRBV2 and TRBJ2-5, with 16 bases identical to TRBD2. Germline-derived CDR1 and CDR2 are SNHLY and FYNNEI. The CDR3 is made up of 18 amino acids. V lost 9 bases and J lost 5; bases outside the gene matches: 15.

The J gene is TRBJ2-7, the V gene TRBV5-6, with TRBD1 identical over 7 bases. Germline V gene sequence: CDR1 SGHDT, CDR2 YYEEEE. The CDR3 is 16 amino acids. Unmatched junction bases numbered 8, after V lost 0 bases and J lost 2 bases. The CDR3 protein is CASSLGDRAVPYEQYF. CDR3 in DNA: TGTGCCAGCAGCTTGGGAGACAGGGCGGTGCCCTACGAGCAGTACTTC.

This chain links TRBV30 with TRBJ2-7; TRBD2 matches 14 bases. V trimming: 0 bases; J trimming: 4 bases; junction bases outside the gene matches: 17. The CDR3 has 20 amino acids. The germline V gene encodes CDR1 GTSNPN and CDR2 SVGIG (reference sequence). As DNA, the CDR3 is TGTGCCTGGAGTGTAGGGTCCGGGACTAGCGGGAGTCCCCACTTGTACGAGCAGTACTTC. It translates to CAWSVGSGTSGSPHLYEQYF. Full variable domain (outside the CDR3, taken from reference TRBV30 and TRBJ2-7): SQTIHQWPATLVQPVGSPLSLECTVEGTSNPNLYWYRQAAGRGLQLLFYSVGIGQISSEVPQNLSASRPQDRQFILSSKKLLLSDSGFYLCAWSVGSGTSGSPHLYEQYFGPGTRLTVT.

The rearrangement joins TRBV5-8 to TRBJ2-1; D possibly corresponds to TRBD2 (5 bases). V was trimmed by 4 bases and J by 5 bases, leaving 16 bases between them. The germline V gene encodes CDR1 SGHTS and CDR2 YDEGEE. The CDR3 loop spans 15 amino acids. In nucleotides, the CDR3 is TGTGCCAGCAGCCCGCCGGGAACCCACAACAATGAGCAGTTCTTC. This gives the protein CASSPPGTHNNEQFF.

This clone showed up just once. The chain carries TRBV24-1 and TRBJ2-2; the match to TRBD1 covers 11 bases. Germline V gene lookup returns CDR1 KGHDR and CDR2 SFDVKD. This CDR3 contains 16 residues. After removal of 4 bases from V and 4 bases from J, the junction contained 4 bases not matched to a gene. In DNA form, the CDR3 reads TGTGCCACCAGTGACCGGACAGGGGGCAGCACCGGGGAGCTGTTTTTT. It specifies CATSDRTGGSTGELFF.

The gene calls are TRBV7-9 and TRBJ2-1; TRBD1 is a possible D gene (6 bases). CDR1 is SEHNR and CDR2 is FQNEAQ in the germline V gene (reference sequence). There are 12 residues in the CDR3. V shed 5 bases and J shed 12 bases, with 14 bases lying between them. This CDR3 reads CASSPQGWGQFF. Here the CDR3 DNA reads TGTGCCAGCAGCCCTCAGGGGTGGGGGCAGTTCTTC. The complete variable domain, with remaining parts taken from reference TRBV7-9 and TRBJ2-1, reads DTGVSQNPRHKITKRGQNVTFRCDPISEHNRLYWYRQTLGQGPEFLTYFQNEAQLEKSRLLSDRFSAERPKGSFSTLEIQRTEQGDSAMYLCASSPQGWGQFFGPGTRLTVL.

This chain's CDR3 is CSALLAGVANEQFF. DNA of the CDR3: TGCAGCGCACTACTAGCGGGCGTGGCGAATGAGCAGTTCTTC. The chain links TRBV29-1 to TRBJ2-1; TRBD2 aligns across 9 bases. J was trimmed by 7 bases and V by 7 bases; bases with no gene match: 11. This CDR3 spans 14 amino acids. Germline CDR1 SQVTM, CDR2 ANQGSEA.

The chain employs TRBV11-2 and TRBJ1-2, with 10 bases matching TRBD1. J was trimmed by 4 bases and V by 0 bases; bases with no gene match: 11. Germline CDR1 reads SGHAT; CDR2 reads FQNNGV. The CDR3 is 18 residues long. The CDR3 region is CASSLDAEGQGIGYGYTF. In nucleotides, the CDR3 is TGTGCCAGCAGCTTAGATGCGGAGGGACAGGGGATCGGCTATGGCTACACCTTC.

In DNA form, the CDR3 reads TGTGTGAAGGGGGCTAGCGGGAGGCCCTCCTACAATGAGCAGTTCTTC. Translation gives CVKGASGRPSYNEQFF. The J gene is TRBJ2-1, the V gene TRBV7-6; 11 nucleotides match TRBD2. There are 16 residues in the CDR3. Per the germline V gene, CDR1 is SGHVS and CDR2 is FNYEAQ.

The V call is TRBV5-3, the J call TRBJ2-5, with 14 bases matching TRBD2. TRBV5-3 is reported as an ORF; its role is uncertain. The CDR3 contains 17 residues. With V trimmed by 4 bases and J by 1 base, 6 bases remained unmatched. The CDR3 sequence is CARSHRTSGRSQETQYF. CDR3 coding DNA: TGTGCCAGAAGCCACAGGACTAGCGGGAGGTCCCAAGAGACCCAGTACTTC.

V usage is TRBV9 and J usage is TRBJ2-1; TRBD2 matches 8 bases. Germline V CDR1 and CDR2: SGDLS, YYNGEE. Unmatched junction bases numbered 7, after V lost 4 bases and J lost 4 bases. The CDR3 loop spans 15 amino acids. CDR3 protein: CASSPGRAVYNEQFF. In DNA form, the CDR3 reads TGTGCCAGCAGCCCCGGGAGGGCCGTTTACAATGAGCAGTTCTTC.

This clone was observed a handful of times. V gene TRBV5-6 combines with J gene TRBJ1-3; D gene uncertain. Trimming stripped 2 bases from V and 9 bases from J, with 6 bases between. Germline V gene lookup returns CDR1 SGHDT and CDR2 YYEEEE. The CDR3 is made up of 11 amino acids. This CDR3 is CASSLGGTIYF. The CDR3 nucleotides read TGTGCCAGCAGCTTAGGAGGCACCATATATTTT.

The gene calls are TRBV11-3 and TRBJ2-2; D might be TRBD2 (6 bases). From germline, CDR1 is SGHNT and CDR2 YENEEA. The CDR3 runs to 15 residues. V was shortened by 5 bases and J by 5 bases, with 15 bases between the two germline ends. CDR3 amino acids: CASSPPGVGTGELFF. Written as DNA, the CDR3 is TGTGCCAGCAGCCCCCCGGGAGTCGGTACCGGGGAGCTGTTTTTT. The full variable domain, in which reference TRBV11-3 and TRBJ2-2 provide the parts outside the CDR3, is EAGVVQSPRYKIIEKKQPVAFWCNPISGHNTLYWYLQNLGQGPELLIRYENEEAVDDSQLPKDRFSAERLKGVDSTLKIQPAELGDSAVYLCASSPPGVGTGELFFGEGSRLTVL.

The chain uses TRBV6-4 and TRBJ1-1; D ambiguous. This CDR3 has 13 amino acids. The V end lost 6 bases, the J end lost 0 bases, and 8 bases lay between the germline ends. Germline V gene lookup returns CDR1 MRHNA and CDR2 SNTAGT. The CDR3 nucleotides read TGTGCCAGCAGCGCGTCGCTGAACACTGAAGCTTTCTTT. As protein: CASSASLNTEAFF.

This rearrangement joins TRBV5-5 to TRBJ2-1; 9 bases line up with TRBD1. Germline lookup yields CDR1 SGHKS and CDR2 YYEKEE (reference sequence). V shed 4 bases, J shed 8 bases, and the junction held 7 bases outside the gene matches. This CDR3 spans 14 amino acids. CDR3 nucleotides: TGTGCCAGCAGCGCCCAAACAGGGGGCCATGAGCAGTTCTTC. Protein product: CASSAQTGGHEQFF. The full variable domain, in which reference TRBV5-5 and TRBJ2-1 provide the parts outside the CDR3, is DAGVTQSPTHLIKTRGQQVTLRCSPISGHKSVSWYQQVLGQGPQFIFQYYEKEERGRGNFPDRFSARQFPNYSSELNVNALLLGDSALYLCASSAQTGGHEQFFGPGTRLTVL.

This chain connects TRBV3-1 (or the pseudogene TRBV3-2) to TRBJ1-3; no clear D. The V gene's germline CDR1 is LGHDT and CDR2 YNNKEL (reference sequence). CDR3 size: 16 residues. Trimming took 4 bases from V and 0 from J, leaving 13 bases between them. The DNA of the CDR3 is TGTGCCAGCAGCCGTGTCAGGCCAAGCTCTGGAAACACCATATATTTT. Protein sequence: CASSRVRPSSGNTIYF.

This sequence joins TRBV3-1 (or the pseudogene TRBV3-2) and TRBJ2-1; 9 bases agree with TRBD2. This CDR3 has 17 residues. Germline values: CDR1 LGHDT, CDR2 YNNKEL (reference sequence). V gave up 1 base and J gave up 1 base; unmatched junction bases: 5. CDR3 bases: TGTGCCAGCAGCCAAGGGGGGACTAGCAGGTCCTACAATGAGCAGTTCTTC. Translating gives CASSQGGTSRSYNEQFF.